This T cell receptor (beta chain) was obtained from a study of blood T cells in healthy people across ages. This clonotype was recorded a few times. Each donor's blood draw was 8.5 to 10 milliliters of peripheral blood. Total RNA was isolated from each sample in quantities of at least 6 micrograms. A second PCR, run for roughly 7 to 12 cycles, used a sample-barcoded 5' primer plus a J-beta primer mix. One entry per CDR3 protein results from TCRdb running MiXCR on the 5' RACE reads. The table records roughly 1.6 million distinct CDR3 sequences, around 36% of them present only once. The CDR3 runs 17 residues. Germline lookup yields CDR1 LGHNA and CDR2 YNFKEQ. V shed 0 bases and J shed 0 bases, with 13 bases lying between them.

Sequencing was performed on blood. This chain joins TRBV4-2 and TRBJ2-3; D is possibly TRBD2 (5 bases). The TCR sequence derives from a woman aged 25 to 45 in good health. This CDR3 reads CASSQEVASPSTDTQYF. CDR3 sequence (DNA): TGTGCCAGCAGCCAAGAGGTCGCTAGCCCTAGCACAGATACGCAGTATTTT.